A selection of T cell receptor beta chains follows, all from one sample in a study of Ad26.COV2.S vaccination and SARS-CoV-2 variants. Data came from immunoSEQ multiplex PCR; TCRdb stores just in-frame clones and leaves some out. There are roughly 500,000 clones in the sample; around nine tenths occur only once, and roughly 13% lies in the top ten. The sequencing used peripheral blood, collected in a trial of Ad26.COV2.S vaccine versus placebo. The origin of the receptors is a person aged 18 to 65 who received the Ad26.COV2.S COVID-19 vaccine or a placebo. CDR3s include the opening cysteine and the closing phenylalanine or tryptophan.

CDR3 protein: CASSSRLGSYNEQFF; J gene: TRBJ2-1; V gene: TRBV28
CDR3 protein: CATSRDWDEQYF; J gene: TRBJ2-7; V gene: TRBV15
CDR3 protein: CASSFLTGTGGNQPQHF; J gene: TRBJ1-5; V gene: TRBV7-8
CDR3 protein: CASSPTGSLNEKLFF; J gene: TRBJ1-4; V gene: TRBV7-2
CDR3 protein: CASSSPQGQFF; J gene: TRBJ2-1; V gene: TRBV27
CDR3 protein: CASSERDAGYTF; J gene: TRBJ1-2; V gene: TRBV6-1
CDR3 protein: CASSLGEYTEAFF; J gene: TRBJ1-1; V gene: TRBV7-9
CDR3 protein: CASSPITSPTDTQYF; J gene: TRBJ2-3; V gene: TRBV28
CDR3 protein: CASGRGVGYTF; J gene: TRBJ1-2; V gene: TRBV2
CDR3 protein: CASSLAWTGYYGYTF; J gene: TRBJ1-2; V gene: TRBV7-2
CDR3 protein: CASSLAPSSDTIYF; J gene: TRBJ1-3; V gene: TRBV11-3
CDR3 protein: CASGRTAYEQYF; J gene: TRBJ2-7; V gene: TRBV5-1
CDR3 protein: CASSLRDEQYF; J gene: TRBJ2-7; V gene: TRBV28
CDR3 protein: CSVGKSGIPRETQYF; J gene: TRBJ2-5; V gene: TRBV29-1
CDR3 protein: CASSPTGARPEKLFF; J gene: TRBJ1-4; V gene: TRBV7-3
CDR3 protein: CASSAGPSNTGELFF; J gene: TRBJ2-2; V gene: TRBV6-5
CDR3 protein: CASSVDSRNSPLHF; J gene: TRBJ1-6; V gene: TRBV7-9
CDR3 protein: CASSLGTGMNTEAFF; J gene: TRBJ1-1; V gene: TRBV28
CDR3 protein: CAISEGTSGRMVYNEQFF; J gene: TRBJ2-1; V gene: TRBV10-3
CDR3 protein: CASRVGTSGYDEQFF; J gene: TRBJ2-1; V gene: TRBV4-2
CDR3 protein: CASSLAPASSYNEQFF; J gene: TRBJ2-1; V gene: TRBV7-2
CDR3 protein: CASSPNDRGQYF; J gene: TRBJ2-5; V gene: TRBV18
CDR3 protein: CASSVTGNRSPLHF; J gene: TRBJ1-6; V gene: TRBV9
CDR3 protein: CASSDDRPGANVLTF; J gene: TRBJ2-6; V gene: TRBV2
CDR3 protein: CASSPYTGELFF; J gene: TRBJ2-2; V gene: TRBV7-2
CDR3 protein: CASSYSRNYGYTF; J gene: TRBJ1-2; V gene: TRBV6-6
CDR3 protein: CSGKQGSGYTF; J gene: TRBJ1-2; V gene: TRBV29-1
CDR3 protein: CASSPHSAGEQFF; J gene: TRBJ2-1; V gene: TRBV18
CDR3 protein: CASSFGLAGETQYF; J gene: TRBJ2-5; V gene: TRBV5-4
CDR3 protein: CASSLRTESYNEQFF; J gene: TRBJ2-1; V gene: TRBV27
CDR3 protein: CASSLAGTGGGRNTEAFF; J gene: TRBJ1-1; V gene: TRBV5-1
CDR3 protein: CASSLGDWTNTGELFF; J gene: TRBJ2-2; V gene: TRBV11-1
CDR3 protein: CASSPALTSGDQETQYF; J gene: TRBJ2-5; V gene: TRBV18
CDR3 protein: CASSRGPGAGGKYEQYF; J gene: TRBJ2-7; V gene: TRBV4-3
CDR3 protein: CASSRGWQNYSYEQYF; J gene: TRBJ2-7; V gene: TRBV28
CDR3 protein: CASSSPSGADTQYF; J gene: TRBJ2-3; V gene: TRBV5-1
CDR3 protein: CASRATGGNTEAFF; J gene: TRBJ1-1; V gene: TRBV28
CDR3 protein: CASSFLRKLLDEQYF; J gene: TRBJ2-7; V gene: TRBV5-6
CDR3 protein: CASSQNTGAAANYGYTF; J gene: TRBJ1-2; V gene: TRBV4-2
CDR3 protein: CASSLVTTGDPNYGYTF; J gene: TRBJ1-2; V gene: TRBV28
CDR3 protein: CASSQDHGGGNEQFF; J gene: TRBJ2-1; V gene: TRBV3-1/TRBV3-2
CDR3 protein: CASRGWDSQETQYF; J gene: TRBJ2-5; V gene: TRBV2
CDR3 protein: CASSLVGQAFSGANVLTF; J gene: TRBJ2-6; V gene: TRBV7-2
CDR3 protein: CASSRTSGRVSAGSYNEQFF; J gene: TRBJ2-1; V gene: TRBV6-2/TRBV6-3
CDR3 protein: CSASVGRDQPQHF; J gene: TRBJ1-5; V gene: TRBV20-1
CDR3 protein: CASSIGGDQGRAEAFF; J gene: TRBJ1-1; V gene: TRBV19
CDR3 protein: CASSLGPGVSGYTF; J gene: TRBJ1-2; V gene: TRBV7-9
CDR3 protein: CASSLLGGSQPQHF; J gene: TRBJ1-5; V gene: TRBV28
CDR3 protein: CASSLGRQGSTDTQYF; J gene: TRBJ2-3; V gene: TRBV11-2
CDR3 protein: CASREETQYF; J gene: TRBJ2-5; V gene: TRBV28
CDR3 protein: CASRPRLAGSEQFF; J gene: TRBJ2-1; V gene: TRBV27
CDR3 protein: CASSRPGNFLMNTEAFF; J gene: TRBJ1-1; V gene: TRBV18
CDR3 protein: CAWSALAGADTQYF; J gene: TRBJ2-3; V gene: TRBV30